This entry is about one T cell receptor (beta chain). CDR3 regions were amplified by Arm-PCR using iRepertoire HTBI primers to build TCR beta libraries. MiXCR, applied by TCRdb to the multiplex PCR reads, yields one record per CDR3 protein. Seen here are approximately 230,000 distinct CDR3 sequences, approximately 16% observed once, and the top ten hold around 21%. The entry originates in a study of regulatory T cells in long-lasting Graves disease. Study-wide context: Freshly diagnosed Graves' patients had used antithyroid drugs for under 3 months.

Specified time point: newly diagnosed GD, antithyroid drugs for less than 3 months. PBMCs were the source of the RNA used for TCR sequencing. The sequencing here drew on peripheral blood mononuclear cells (PBMCs), taken at new diagnosis, from a patient treated with antithyroid drugs. The source of this sequence is a female donor with Graves disease.

CDR3 nucleotides: TGTGCCACCAGTGGCGGGACTAGTTATAGTCCCGGGGAGCTGTTTTTT. Translation gives CATSGGTSYSPGELFF. This rearrangement joins TRBV24-1 to TRBJ2-2, with 8 bases aligning to TRBD2. V shed 5 bases, J shed 6 bases, and the junction held 10 bases outside the gene matches. The CDR3 consists of 16 residues. Germline V gene data show CDR1 as KGHDR and CDR2 as SFDVKD.